Here is one T cell receptor (beta chain) with its context. Its antigen is unknown. Extracted RNA was reverse transcribed, and the resulting cDNA served as sequencing template. Some clones are missing from TCRdb's copy, which holds only in-frame ones; the method was immunoSEQ multiplex PCR. The sample shows around 170,000 clones, approximately 51% of them seen only once. Treatment here: oral pan-JAK inhibitor, 5-10 mg twice daily. Lesional scalp tissue (obtained by punch biopsy) and peripheral blood were collected from alopecia areata patients. The researchers isolated CD4+ and CD8+ T cells from PBMCs by sorting. This sample stems from a study of CD8+ T cells in alopecia areata. Study-wide results and limits: Persistence during tofacitinib was seen for many expanded lesional clones in scalp and blood.

CDR1 and CDR2 from the germline V gene are LGHNA and YSLEER. The CDR3 runs to 13 residues. V was cut by 0 bases and J by 3 bases, with 5 bases left in between. This receptor was taken from a human donor with alopecia areata. V and J are TRBV4-3 and TRBJ2-5; D is uncertain. Sample: CD8+ T cells sorted from blood, taken at roughly week 52, from a patient treated with tofacitinib. The CDR3 here is CASSQDTEETQYF. CDR3 nucleotides: TGCGCCAGCAGCCAAGACACTGAAGAGACCCAGTACTTC.